This T cell receptor beta chain was obtained from a study of T-cell memory formation after mild COVID-19. General study points: In second-wave clones peaking day 37, SARS-CoV-2 specificity remained unconfirmed. Shrinking CD4+ clones were chiefly CM and EM; CD8+ ones were chiefly EMRA. Pre-infection memory carried some responding clones, suggesting that cross-reactive memory joined.

This clonotype was picked up a small number of times. Its antigen is as yet unknown. 5'RACE with constant-segment primers yielded barcoded, UMI-tagged TCR alpha and TCR beta cDNA libraries. TCRdb called the 5' RACE reads again in MiXCR, with one record for every CDR3 protein. In the table there are about 340,000 distinct CDR3 sequences, around a sixth of which are singletons. The clonotype was recovered from a man between 18 and 35 years old who had mild COVID-19 (a few samples of this study predate the infection). Cell type and time point are not known. The source material was PBMCs or a T cell subset sorted from them (not recorded which).

CDR3: CASSQAAGGYNSPLHF. The DNA of the CDR3 is TGCGCCAGCAGCCAGGCTGCAGGGGGCTATAATTCACCCCTCCACTTT. J is TRBJ1-6 and V is TRBV4-1; 7 bases match TRBD1. Germline CDR1 is MGHRA and CDR2 is YSYEKL. The CDR3 is 16 residues long. Unmatched junction bases numbered 5, after V lost 3 bases and J lost 3 bases.